The subject of this entry is one TCR beta chain. The record originates from a study of blood T cell repertoires in COVID-19. Data came from immunoSEQ multiplex PCR; TCRdb stores just in-frame clones and leaves some out. The sample contains over 400,000 clones, around 85% of which appear only once. V was cut by 1 base and J by 0 bases, with 8 bases left in between. In germline, CDR1 is LNHDA, CDR2 SQIVND (reference sequence). This CDR3 region has 15 residues. Sequenced material: PBMCs or T cells enriched from blood (not recorded which). The receptor's source is an older woman who had recovered from COVID-19. The rearrangement links TRBV19 to TRBJ2-3; no reliable D call. For the CDR3, the DNA is TGTGCCAGTAGTATAGCATCGGTTAGCACAGATACGCAGTATTTT. It encodes CASSIASVSTDTQYF.